These 3 T cell receptor beta chains came from one sample sequenced in a study of Ad26.COV2.S vaccination and SARS-CoV-2 variants. Assay: immunoSEQ multiplex PCR; the TCRdb copy retains only in-frame clones and omits some. This table has roughly 500,000 clones, 89% appearing once. The treatment denotes: roughly 20 received Ad26.COV2.S at low or high dose, single or two shots; a few received placebo; per-sample allocation not given. Vaccine and placebo recipients were sampled on day 63 after the first injection. The specimen was peripheral blood, collected in a trial of Ad26.COV2.S vaccine versus placebo. Receptors originate from a person aged 18-60 years who received the Ad26.COV2.S COVID-19 vaccine or a placebo.

The chain is built from TRBV5-1 and TRBJ2-7; tentatively, D is TRBD2 (5 bases). Trimming removed 0 bases at V and 3 bases at J, with 13 bases between. The CDR3 has 15 amino acids. Looked up from germline, CDR1 is SGHRS and CDR2 is YFSETQ. The chain's CDR3 is CASSLGQPGSYEQYF. The CDR3, as DNA: TGCGCCAGCAGCTTGGGGCAACCGGGGAGCTACGAGCAGTACTTC.

The V and J genes are TRBV5-1 and TRBJ2-7; 7 nucleotides line up with TRBD1. This CDR3 spans 15 amino acids. Germline V lookup: CDR1 SGHRS, CDR2 YFSETQ. The V and J ends lost 5 bases and 2 bases, in that order; junction bases with no gene match: 10. CDR3 protein: CASSTTLGQTYEQYF. The DNA for the CDR3 is TGCGCCAGCAGTACGACCTTGGGACAGACCTACGAGCAGTACTTC. The full variable domain, completed using reference TRBV5-1 and TRBJ2-7, is KAGVTQTPRYLIKTRGQQVTLSCSPISGHRSVSWYQQTPGQGLQFLFEYFSETQRNKGNFPGRFSGRQFSNSRSEMNVSTLELGDSALYLCASSTTLGQTYEQYFGPGTRLTVT.

The chain's CDR3 is CASSTLNIPTGPSGANVLTF. CDR3 DNA sequence: TGTGCCAGCAGCACGCTAAACATACCGACAGGACCCTCTGGGGCCAACGTCCTGACTTTC. The rearrangement uses TRBV21-1 and TRBJ2-6; TRBD1 is the table's D call, not checked against the DNA. TRBV21-1 corresponds to a pseudogene. CDR3 length: 20 amino acids.